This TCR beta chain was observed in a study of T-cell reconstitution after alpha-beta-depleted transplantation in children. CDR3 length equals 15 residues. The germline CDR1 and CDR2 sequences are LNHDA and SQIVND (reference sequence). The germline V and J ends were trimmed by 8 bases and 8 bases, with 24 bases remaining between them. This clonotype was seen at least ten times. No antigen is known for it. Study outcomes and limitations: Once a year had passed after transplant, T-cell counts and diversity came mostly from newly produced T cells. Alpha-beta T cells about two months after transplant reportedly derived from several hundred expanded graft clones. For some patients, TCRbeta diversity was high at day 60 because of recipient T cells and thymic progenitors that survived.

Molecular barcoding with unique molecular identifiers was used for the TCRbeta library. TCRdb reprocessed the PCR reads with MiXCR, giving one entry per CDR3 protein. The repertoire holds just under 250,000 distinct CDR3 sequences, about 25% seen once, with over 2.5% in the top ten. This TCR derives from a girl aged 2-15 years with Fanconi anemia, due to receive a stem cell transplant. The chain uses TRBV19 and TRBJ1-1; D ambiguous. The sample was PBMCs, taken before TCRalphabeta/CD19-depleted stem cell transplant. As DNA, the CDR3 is TGTGCCAGTTTTCGTCACCAGAGCCCATCCAGGGAAGCTTTCTTT. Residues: CASFRHQSPSREAFF. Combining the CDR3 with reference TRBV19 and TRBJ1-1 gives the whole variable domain DGGITQSPKYLFRKEGQNVTLSCEQNLNHDAMYWYRQDPGQGLRLIYYSQIVNDFQKGDIAEGYSVSREKKESFPLTVTSAQKNPTAFYLCASFRHQSPSREAFFGQGTRLTVV.